A single sample is the source of the 10 T cell receptor beta chains below, sequenced in a study of T cell responses to AZD1222 COVID-19 vaccine (dated by TCRdb to about 2021). Library construction relied on the immunoSEQ multiplex PCR assay. Sourced from immuneACCESS, this table was stored by TCRdb with only in-frame sequences that have V and J called. A share of the clones is absent; for the studies checked, an unresolved V gene accounts for under half, and the remainder has no known explanation. The sample table records 130,000 to 150,000 clones; around 91% of these occur just once. The ten largest clones capture around 1.6% of the sample. In light of the paper, this sample's time point label describes: baseline before first vaccination. Sequenced material: peripheral blood, taken on day 0 of AZD1222 vaccination. All receptors derive from an adult in good health.

This clone was counted a few times. CDR3: CASSALQGRAGYTF. CDR3 in DNA: TGTGCCAGCAGTGCCCTACAGGGGAGAGCAGGCTACACCTTC. This chain connects TRBV25-1 to TRBJ1-2, with 7 positions matching TRBD1. The CDR3 has 14 residues. With V trimmed by 4 bases and J by 8 bases, 10 bases remained unmatched. Germline V gene lookup returns CDR1 MGHDK and CDR2 SYGVNS.

This sequence joins TRBV7-3 and TRBJ2-1; D unclear. This CDR3 is 15 amino acids long. V lost 1 base and J 0 bases, leaving 7 bases between the germline ends. Per the germline V gene, CDR1 is SGHTA and CDR2 is FQGTGA. CDR3: CASSLSGNSYNEQFF. Here the CDR3 DNA reads TGTGCCAGCAGCTTAAGCGGAAACTCCTACAATGAGCAGTTCTTC.

The chain has TRBV5-1 and TRBJ1-1; 7 bases match TRBD1. The trim removed 4 bases at V and 7 bases at J, leaving 7 bases unmatched. CDR3 size: 13 residues. Germline-derived CDR1 and CDR2 are SGHRS and YFSETQ. DNA for the CDR3: TGCGCCAGCAGCCCGGACAGGACCGATGAAGCTTTCTTT. It encodes CASSPDRTDEAFF.

This clone was recorded once. The chain employs TRBV13 and TRBJ1-3; 12 positions agree with TRBD1. This CDR3 has 17 residues. Germline CDR1 and CDR2: PRHDT and FYEKMQ (reference sequence). V shed 5 bases, J shed 8 bases, and the junction held 13 bases outside the gene matches. The CDR3 sequence is CASSRTGTGGAMDTIYF. CDR3 nucleotides: TGTGCCAGCAGCCGGACCGGGACAGGGGGCGCTATGGACACCATATATTTT.

The chain joins TRBV5-1 to TRBJ1-4; D gene unclear. Looked up from germline, CDR1 is SGHRS and CDR2 is YFSETQ. The CDR3 has 15 residues. Trimming pared 5 bases from V and 0 bases from J, leaving 11 bases between. This CDR3 reads CASRKTGTTNEKLFF. CDR3 in DNA: TGCGCCAGCAGAAAGACCGGGACAACTAATGAAAAACTGTTTTTT.

The chain recombines TRBV6-4 with TRBJ2-6, with no clear D. V lost 5 bases to trimming and J lost 1 base, with 9 bases between them. Germline CDR1 is MRHNA and CDR2 is SNTAGT. This CDR3 comprises 15 residues. In DNA form, the CDR3 reads TGTGCCAGCAGTCCTGCTGGGTCTGGGGCCAACGTCCTGACTTTC. Translating gives CASSPAGSGANVLTF.

The rearrangement uses TRBV3-1 (or the pseudogene TRBV3-2) and TRBJ1-6; D is uncertain. Germline V gives CDR1 LGHDT, CDR2 YNNKEL (reference sequence). CDR3 length: 15 amino acids. The V gene lost 2 bases and the J gene lost 0 bases, with 5 bases spanning the gap. CDR3 DNA sequence: TGTGCCAGCAGCCAACGGGGCTCCTATAATTCACCCCTCCACTTT. It codes for CASSQRGSYNSPLHF.

The CDR3, as DNA: TGTGCCTGGAGTACGACAGGGGGCAATGGCTACACCTTC. It codes for CAWSTTGGNGYTF. This chain links TRBV30 with TRBJ1-2, with 10 bases fitting TRBD1. CDR1 and CDR2 (germline): GTSNPN, SVGIG (reference sequence). The CDR3 contains 13 residues. V dropped 2 bases and J dropped 6; count of bases not matched to a gene: 3.

The rearrangement links TRBV18 to TRBJ1-4; D is undetermined. CDR3 length: 15 residues. CDR1 is KGHSH and CDR2 is LQKENI in the germline V gene. Trimming pared 0 bases from V and 3 bases from J, leaving 8 bases between. The CDR3 is CASSPPHSPNEKLFF. CDR3 sequence (DNA): TGTGCCAGCTCACCACCGCACAGCCCTAATGAAAAACTGTTTTTT. Using reference TRBV18 and TRBJ1-4 for the parts outside the CDR3, the full variable domain is NAGVMQNPRHLVRRRGQEARLRCSPMKGHSHVYWYRQLPEEGLKFMVYLQKENIIDESGMPKERFSAEFPKEGPSILRIQQVVRGDSAAYFCASSPPHSPNEKLFFGSGTQLSVL.

The V call is TRBV19, the J call TRBJ2-1; no reliable D call. CDR3 length equals 15 residues. Germline V gene sequence: CDR1 LNHDA, CDR2 SQIVND (reference sequence). The V end was cut by 2 bases, the J end by 5 bases, with 13 bases between. CDR3 residues: CASSINGRSNNEQFF. In DNA, the CDR3 is TGTGCCAGTAGTATAAATGGGCGGTCCAACAATGAGCAGTTCTTC.